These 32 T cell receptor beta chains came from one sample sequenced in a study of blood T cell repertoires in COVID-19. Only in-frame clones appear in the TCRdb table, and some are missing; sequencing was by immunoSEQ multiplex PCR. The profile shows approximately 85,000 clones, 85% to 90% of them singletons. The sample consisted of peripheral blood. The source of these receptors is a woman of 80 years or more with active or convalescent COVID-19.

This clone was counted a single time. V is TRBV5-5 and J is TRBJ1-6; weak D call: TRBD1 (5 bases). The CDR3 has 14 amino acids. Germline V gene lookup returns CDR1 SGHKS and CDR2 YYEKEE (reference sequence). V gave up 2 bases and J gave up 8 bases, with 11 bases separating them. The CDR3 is CASSLQVLDSPLHF. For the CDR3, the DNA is TGTGCCAGCAGCTTACAGGTACTCGATTCACCCCTCCACTTT. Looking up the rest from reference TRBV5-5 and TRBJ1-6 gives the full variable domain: DAGVTQSPTHLIKTRGQQVTLRCSPISGHKSVSWYQQVLGQGPQFIFQYYEKEERGRGNFPDRFSARQFPNYSSELNVNALLLGDSALYLCASSLQVLDSPLHFGNGTRLTVT.

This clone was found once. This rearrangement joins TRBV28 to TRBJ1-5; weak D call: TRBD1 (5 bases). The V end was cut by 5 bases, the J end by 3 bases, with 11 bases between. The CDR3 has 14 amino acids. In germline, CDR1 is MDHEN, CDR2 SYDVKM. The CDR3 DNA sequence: TGTGCCAGCAGTGCCACAGGAAACAATCAGCCCCAGCATTTT. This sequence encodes CASSATGNNQPQHF.

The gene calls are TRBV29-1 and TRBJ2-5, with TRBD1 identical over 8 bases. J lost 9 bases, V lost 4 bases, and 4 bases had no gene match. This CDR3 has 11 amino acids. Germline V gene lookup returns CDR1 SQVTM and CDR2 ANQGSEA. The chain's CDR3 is CSVGTGTAQYF. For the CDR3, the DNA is TGCAGCGTTGGGACAGGGACTGCCCAGTACTTC.

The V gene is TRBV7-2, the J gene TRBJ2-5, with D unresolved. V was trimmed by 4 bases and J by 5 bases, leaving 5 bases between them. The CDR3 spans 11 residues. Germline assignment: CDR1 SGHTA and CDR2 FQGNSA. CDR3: CASSSSETQYF. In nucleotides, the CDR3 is TGTGCCAGCAGCTCGAGCGAGACCCAGTACTTC. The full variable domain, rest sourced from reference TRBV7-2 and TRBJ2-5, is GAGVSQSPSNKVTEKGKDVELRCDPISGHTALYWYRQSLGQGLEFLIYFQGNSAPDKSGLPSDRFSAERTGGSVSTLTIQRTQQEDSAVYLCASSSSETQYFGPGTRLLVL.

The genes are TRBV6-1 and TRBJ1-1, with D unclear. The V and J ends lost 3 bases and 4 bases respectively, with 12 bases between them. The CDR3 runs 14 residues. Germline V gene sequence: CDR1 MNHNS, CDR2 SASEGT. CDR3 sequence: CASSEQEWATEAFF. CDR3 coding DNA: TGTGCCAGCAGTGAGCAAGAGTGGGCCACTGAAGCTTTCTTT.

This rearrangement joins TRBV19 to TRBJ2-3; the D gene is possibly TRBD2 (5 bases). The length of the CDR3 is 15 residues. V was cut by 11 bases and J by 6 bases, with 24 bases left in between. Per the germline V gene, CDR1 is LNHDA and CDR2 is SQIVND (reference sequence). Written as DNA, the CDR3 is TGTGCCTCGAACTCTTTAGCGCCCCGTGGTGATACGCAGTATTTT. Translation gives CASNSLAPRGDTQYF.

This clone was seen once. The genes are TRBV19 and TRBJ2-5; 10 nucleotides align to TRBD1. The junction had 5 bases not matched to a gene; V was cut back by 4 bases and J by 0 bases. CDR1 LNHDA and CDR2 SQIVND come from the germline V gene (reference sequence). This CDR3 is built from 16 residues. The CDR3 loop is CASSTRQGADQETQYF. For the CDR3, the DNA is TGTGCCAGTAGTACCAGACAGGGGGCCGACCAAGAGACCCAGTACTTC.

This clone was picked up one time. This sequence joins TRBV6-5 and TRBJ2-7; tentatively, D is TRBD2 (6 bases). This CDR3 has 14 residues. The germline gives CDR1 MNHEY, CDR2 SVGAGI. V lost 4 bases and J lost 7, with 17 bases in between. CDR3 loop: CASSFGTPAGEQYF. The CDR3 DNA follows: TGTGCCAGCAGTTTCGGGACTCCCGCGGGGGAGCAGTACTTC.

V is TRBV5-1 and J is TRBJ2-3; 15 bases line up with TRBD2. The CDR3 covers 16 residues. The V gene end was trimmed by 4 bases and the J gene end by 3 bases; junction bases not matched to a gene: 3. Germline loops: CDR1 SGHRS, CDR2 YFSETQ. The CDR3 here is CASSPGLAGGTDTQYF. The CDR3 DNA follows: TGCGCCAGCAGCCCAGGACTAGCGGGAGGGACAGATACGCAGTATTTT.

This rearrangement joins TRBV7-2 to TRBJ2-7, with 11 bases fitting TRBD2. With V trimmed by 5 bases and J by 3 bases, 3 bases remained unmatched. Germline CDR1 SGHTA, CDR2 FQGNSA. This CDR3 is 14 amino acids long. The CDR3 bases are TGTGCCAGCAGCGATGGACTAGCGGGCTACGAGCAGTACTTC. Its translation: CASSDGLAGYEQYF.

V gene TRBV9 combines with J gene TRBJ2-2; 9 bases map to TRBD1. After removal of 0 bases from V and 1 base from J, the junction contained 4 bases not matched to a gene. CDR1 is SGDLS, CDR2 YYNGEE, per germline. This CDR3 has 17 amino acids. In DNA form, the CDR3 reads TGTGCCAGCAGCGTAGCACCGGGACAGGGGAACACCGGGGAGCTGTTTTTT. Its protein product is CASSVAPGQGNTGELFF.

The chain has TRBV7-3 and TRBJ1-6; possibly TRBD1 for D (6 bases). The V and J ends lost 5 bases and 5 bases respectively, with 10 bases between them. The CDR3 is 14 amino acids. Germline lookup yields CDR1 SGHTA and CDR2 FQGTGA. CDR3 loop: CASSLGQNNSPLHF. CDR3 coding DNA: TGTGCCAGCAGCCTCGGACAGAATAATTCACCCCTCCACTTT.

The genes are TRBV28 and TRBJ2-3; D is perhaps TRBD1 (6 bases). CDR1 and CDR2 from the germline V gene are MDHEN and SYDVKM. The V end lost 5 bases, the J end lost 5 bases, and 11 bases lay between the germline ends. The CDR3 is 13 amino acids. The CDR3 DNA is TGTGCCAGCAGTCCCTCGGACAGAGATACGCAGTATTTT. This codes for CASSPSDRDTQYF.

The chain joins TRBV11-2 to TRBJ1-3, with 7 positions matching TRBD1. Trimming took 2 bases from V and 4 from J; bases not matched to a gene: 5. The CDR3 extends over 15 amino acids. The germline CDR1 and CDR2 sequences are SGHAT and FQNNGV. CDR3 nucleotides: TGTGCCAGCAGCTTATCAGCAGGGGGAGGAAACACCATATATTTT. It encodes CASSLSAGGGNTIYF.

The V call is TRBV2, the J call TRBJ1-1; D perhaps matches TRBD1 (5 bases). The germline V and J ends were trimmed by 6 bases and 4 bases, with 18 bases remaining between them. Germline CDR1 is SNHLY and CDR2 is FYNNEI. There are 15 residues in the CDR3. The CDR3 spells CASRWSAGGSTEAFF. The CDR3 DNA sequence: TGTGCCAGCAGATGGTCCGCCGGGGGAAGCACTGAAGCTTTCTTT.

This CDR3 is CASSPDSSNYGYTF. In DNA form, the CDR3 reads TGCGCCAGCAGTCCGGACAGTTCTAACTATGGCTACACCTTC. The chain has TRBV5-1 and TRBJ1-2, with D possibly matching TRBD1 (6 bases). V lost 5 bases and J lost 0, with 11 bases in between. Germline V gene data show CDR1 as SGHRS and CDR2 as YFSETQ. This CDR3 comprises 14 residues.

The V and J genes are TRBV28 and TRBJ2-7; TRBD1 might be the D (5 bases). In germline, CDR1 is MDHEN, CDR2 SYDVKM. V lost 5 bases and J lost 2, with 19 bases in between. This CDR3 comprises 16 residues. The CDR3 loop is CASSTRPQASPYEQYF. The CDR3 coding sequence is TGTGCCAGCAGTACCCGTCCACAGGCCTCCCCCTACGAGCAGTACTTC.

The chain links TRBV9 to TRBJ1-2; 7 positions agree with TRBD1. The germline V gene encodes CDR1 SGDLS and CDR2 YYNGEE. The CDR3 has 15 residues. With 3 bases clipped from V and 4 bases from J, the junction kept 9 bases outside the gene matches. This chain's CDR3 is CASSETGDWVYGYTF. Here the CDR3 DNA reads TGTGCCAGCAGCGAAACAGGGGATTGGGTCTATGGCTACACCTTC.

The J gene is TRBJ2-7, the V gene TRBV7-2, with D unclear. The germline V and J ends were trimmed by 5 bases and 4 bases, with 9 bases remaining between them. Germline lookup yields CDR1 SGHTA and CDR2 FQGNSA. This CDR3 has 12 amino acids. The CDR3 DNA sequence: TGTGCCAGCAGCCCTCTACGTTACGAGCAGTACTTC. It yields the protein CASSPLRYEQYF. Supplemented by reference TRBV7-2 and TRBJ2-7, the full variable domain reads GAGVSQSPSNKVTEKGKDVELRCDPISGHTALYWYRQSLGQGLEFLIYFQGNSAPDKSGLPSDRFSAERTGGSVSTLTIQRTQQEDSAVYLCASSPLRYEQYFGPGTRLTVT.

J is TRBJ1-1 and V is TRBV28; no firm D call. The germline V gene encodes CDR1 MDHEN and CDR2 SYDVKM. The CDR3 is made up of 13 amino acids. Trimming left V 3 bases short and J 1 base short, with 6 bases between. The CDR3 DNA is TGTGCCAGCAGTTTTCGGGGGAACACTGAAGCTTTCTTT. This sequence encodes CASSFRGNTEAFF.

CDR3 sequence reads: CASENGGVHQPQHF. The CDR3 nucleotides read TGTGCCAGCGAGAATGGAGGGGTACACCAGCCCCAGCATTTT. The chain employs TRBV28 and TRBJ1-5, with a tentative D call TRBD1 (5 bases). The germline V gene encodes CDR1 MDHEN and CDR2 SYDVKM. The CDR3 has 14 residues. Between the trimmed V and J ends, which lost 8 bases and 7 bases, there was a span of 18 bases.

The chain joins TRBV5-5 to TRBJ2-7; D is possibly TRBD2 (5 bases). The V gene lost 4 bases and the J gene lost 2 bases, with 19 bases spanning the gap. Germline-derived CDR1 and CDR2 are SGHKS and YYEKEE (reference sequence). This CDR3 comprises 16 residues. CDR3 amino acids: CASSPKERALTYEQYF. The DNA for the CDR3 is TGTGCCAGCAGCCCGAAGGAGAGGGCTTTGACCTACGAGCAGTACTTC. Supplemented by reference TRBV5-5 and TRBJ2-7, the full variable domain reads DAGVTQSPTHLIKTRGQQVTLRCSPISGHKSVSWYQQVLGQGPQFIFQYYEKEERGRGNFPDRFSARQFPNYSSELNVNALLLGDSALYLCASSPKERALTYEQYFGPGTRLTVT.

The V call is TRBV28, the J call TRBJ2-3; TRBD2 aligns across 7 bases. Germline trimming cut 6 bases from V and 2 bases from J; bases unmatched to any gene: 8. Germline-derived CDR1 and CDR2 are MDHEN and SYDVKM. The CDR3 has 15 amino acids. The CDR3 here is CASSPSGIFTDTQYF. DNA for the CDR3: TGTGCCAGCAGCCCGAGCGGGATCTTCACAGATACGCAGTATTTT.

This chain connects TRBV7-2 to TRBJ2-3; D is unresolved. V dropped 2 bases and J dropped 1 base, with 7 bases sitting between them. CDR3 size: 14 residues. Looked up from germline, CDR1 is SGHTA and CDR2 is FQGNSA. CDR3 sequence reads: CASSLIRGTDTQYF. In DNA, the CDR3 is TGTGCCAGCAGCTTAATTCGTGGCACAGATACGCAGTATTTT.

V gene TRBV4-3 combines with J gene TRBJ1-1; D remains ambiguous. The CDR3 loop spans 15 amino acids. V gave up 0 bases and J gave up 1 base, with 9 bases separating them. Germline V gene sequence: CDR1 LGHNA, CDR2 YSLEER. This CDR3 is CASSQEWQSNTEAFF. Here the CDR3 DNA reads TGCGCCAGCAGCCAAGAATGGCAGTCGAACACTGAAGCTTTCTTT.

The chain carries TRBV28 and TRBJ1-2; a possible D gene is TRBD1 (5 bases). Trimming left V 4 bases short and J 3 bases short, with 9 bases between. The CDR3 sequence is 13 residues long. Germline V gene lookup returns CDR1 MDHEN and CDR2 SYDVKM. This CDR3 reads CASSSGQDYGYTF. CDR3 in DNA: TGTGCCAGCAGTTCAGGGCAGGACTATGGCTACACCTTC.

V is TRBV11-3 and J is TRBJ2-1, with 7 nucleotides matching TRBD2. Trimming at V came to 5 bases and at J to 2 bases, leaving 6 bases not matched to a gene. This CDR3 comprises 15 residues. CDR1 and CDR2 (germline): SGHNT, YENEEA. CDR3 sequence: CASSQERDPYNEQFF. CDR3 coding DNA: TGTGCCAGCAGCCAAGAGCGGGACCCCTACAATGAGCAGTTCTTC.

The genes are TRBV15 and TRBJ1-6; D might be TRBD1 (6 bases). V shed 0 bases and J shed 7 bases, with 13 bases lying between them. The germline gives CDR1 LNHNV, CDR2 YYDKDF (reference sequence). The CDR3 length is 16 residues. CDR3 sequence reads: CATSREGAGTNSPLHF. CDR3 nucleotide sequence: TGTGCCACCAGCAGAGAGGGCGCAGGGACAAATTCACCCCTCCACTTT.

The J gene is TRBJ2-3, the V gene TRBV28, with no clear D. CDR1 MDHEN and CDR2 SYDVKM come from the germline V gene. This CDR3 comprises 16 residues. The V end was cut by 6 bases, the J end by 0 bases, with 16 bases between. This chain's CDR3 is CASSRTVGVSTDTQYF. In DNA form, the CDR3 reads TGTGCCAGCAGCCGAACTGTCGGAGTTAGCACAGATACGCAGTATTTT.

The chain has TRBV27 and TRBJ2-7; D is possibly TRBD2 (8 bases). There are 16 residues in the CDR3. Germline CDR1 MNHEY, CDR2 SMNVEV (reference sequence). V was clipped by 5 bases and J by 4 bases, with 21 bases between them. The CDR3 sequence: CASSPRGGQMKYEQYF. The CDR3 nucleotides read TGTGCCAGCAGTCCTCGGGGGGGACAGATGAAATACGAGCAGTACTTC.

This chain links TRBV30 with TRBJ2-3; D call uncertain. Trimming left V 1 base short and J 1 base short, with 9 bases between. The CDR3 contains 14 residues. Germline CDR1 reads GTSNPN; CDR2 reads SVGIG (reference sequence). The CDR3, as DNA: TGTGCCTGGAGTGCCCCCTCTGGCACAGATACGCAGTATTTT. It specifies CAWSAPSGTDTQYF.

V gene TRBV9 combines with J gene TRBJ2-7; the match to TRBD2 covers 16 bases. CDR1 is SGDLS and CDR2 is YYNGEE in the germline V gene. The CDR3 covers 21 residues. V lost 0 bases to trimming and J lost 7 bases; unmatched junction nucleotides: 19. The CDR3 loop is CASSVGSTGTSGRARLGEQYF. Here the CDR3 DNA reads TGTGCCAGCAGCGTAGGTTCCACCGGGACTAGCGGGAGGGCCCGTTTGGGAGAGCAGTACTTC.